A single T cell receptor (beta chain) is shown here with its context. Its cognate antigen is unknown. The sample comes from a study of T cell responses to AZD1222 COVID-19 vaccine. Study conclusions and caveats: Possibly, clonal diversity was underestimated; donors were largely white British and included more females. Repertoire sampling occurred only after the peak T cell response. As reported, nearly half of all spike-specific TCRs target variant regions that are unmutated.

V shed 4 bases and J 8 bases; nucleotides not matched to a gene: 6. The germline gives CDR1 SGHRS, CDR2 YFSETQ. The CDR3 runs 14 residues. Only in-frame clones appear in the TCRdb table, and some are missing; sequencing was by immunoSEQ multiplex PCR. The data contain about 180,000 clones, 85% to 90% of them singletons. The chain joins TRBV5-1 to TRBJ1-4; 9 bases map to TRBD1. The clonotype was recovered from an adult in good health. The input for sequencing was peripheral blood, taken on day 0 of AZD1222 vaccination. In nucleotides, the CDR3 is TGCGCCAGCAGCGTCGGGACAGGGACCGAAAAACTGTTTTTT. Translating gives CASSVGTGTEKLFF.